These 13 T cell receptor beta chains share one sample of origin, sequenced in a study of CD8+ T cells in alopecia areata. The authors extracted RNA and reverse transcribed it into cDNA as the sequencing template. The data were produced by immunoSEQ multiplex PCR, yet TCRdb's version contains in-frame clones alone and is incomplete. The sample has 200,000 to 250,000 clones, 50% to 60% seen once. This sample comprised CD4+ T cells sorted from blood, obtained at week 0. The receptors come from a human donor with alopecia areata.

CDR3 loop: CSARDNYGYTF. In nucleotides, the CDR3 is TGCAGTGCTAGAGATAACTATGGCTACACCTTC. This rearrangement joins TRBV20-1 to TRBJ1-2; no clear D. Germline V gene sequence: CDR1 DFQATT, CDR2 SNEGSKA (reference sequence). The V and J ends lost 0 bases and 1 base respectively, with 0 bases between them. The CDR3 spans 11 residues.

This clone was observed a few times. Written as DNA, the CDR3 is TGTGCCAGCAGGGGGACAGGGATGACTAGTCAGCCCCAGCATTTT. It is translated as CASRGTGMTSQPQHF. The J gene is TRBJ1-5, the V gene TRBV2, with 9 bases that match TRBD1. Germline-derived CDR1 and CDR2 are SNHLY and FYNNEI. This CDR3 is 15 amino acids long. The trim removed 6 bases at V and 6 bases at J, leaving 9 bases unmatched.

The table lists this clone with a few counts. The chain couples TRBV6-5 to TRBJ2-7, with 11 bases aligning to TRBD1. The CDR3 spans 16 residues. Germline values: CDR1 MNHEY, CDR2 SVGAGI. V shed 2 bases and J 9 bases; nucleotides not matched to a gene: 12. CDR3 loop: CASSYGFGTGGSRQYF. The CDR3 DNA reads TGTGCCAGCAGTTACGGTTTCGGGACAGGGGGGTCGAGGCAGTACTTC.

This clone occurred a few times. The rearrangement links TRBV30 to TRBJ1-2, with D hard to call. CDR1 is GTSNPN and CDR2 is SVGIG in the germline V gene (reference sequence). Trimming took 2 bases from V and 7 from J, leaving 20 bases between them. This CDR3 region has 15 residues. The CDR3 protein is CAWSPRPGRFPGYTF. CDR3 DNA: TGTGCCTGGAGTCCGCGGCCTGGAAGGTTCCCTGGCTACACCTTC.

J is TRBJ1-5 and V is TRBV6-6; the D is unclear. Deletions cut 7 bases from V and 7 bases from J, with 17 bases between. Germline V lookup: CDR1 MNHNY, CDR2 SVGAGI (reference sequence). There are 14 residues in the CDR3. CDR3 protein: CASTPEAGGQPQHF. DNA for the CDR3: TGTGCCAGCACCCCCGAGGCAGGTGGGCAGCCCCAGCATTTT.

The V and J genes are TRBV28 and TRBJ2-3, with 11 bases that match TRBD2. CDR1 is MDHEN and CDR2 is SYDVKM in the germline V gene. The J segment lost 3 bases and the V segment lost 4 bases, leaving 6 bases of the junction unmatched. This CDR3 region has 16 residues. The CDR3 region has the DNA TGTGCCAGCAGTTCACCTAGCGGGAGGCCAACAGATACGCAGTATTTT. Translating gives CASSSPSGRPTDTQYF. Variable domain in full (rest from reference TRBV28 and TRBJ2-3): DVKVTQSSRYLVKRTGEKVFLECVQDMDHENMFWYRQDPGLGLRLIYFSYDVKMKEKGDIPEGYSVSREKKERFSLILESASTNQTSMYLCASSSPSGRPTDTQYFGPGTRLTVL.

This chain uses TRBV30 with TRBJ1-2; 7 bases fit TRBD1. Germline trimming cut 5 bases from V and 1 base from J; bases unmatched to any gene: 10. This CDR3 region has 15 residues. Germline assignment: CDR1 GTSNPN and CDR2 SVGIG (reference sequence). CDR3 loop: CAWGAGTENNYGYTF. CDR3 coding DNA: TGTGCCTGGGGAGCCGGGACAGAGAATAACTATGGCTACACCTTC.

With respect to this clone: Other DNA sequences in this specimen translate into the identical CDR3. The chain links TRBV2 to TRBJ1-1; maybe TRBD1 (6 bases). Germline CDR1 reads SNHLY; CDR2 reads FYNNEI. The CDR3 runs to 13 residues. The V end was cut by 2 bases, the J end by 5 bases, with 9 bases between. DNA for the CDR3: TGTGCCAGCAGTGAACAGGGGAGGACTGAAGCTTTCTTT. Translation: CASSEQGRTEAFF.

The chain couples TRBV6-1 to TRBJ2-1, with D possibly matching TRBD1 (6 bases). The CDR3 is made up of 14 amino acids. Trimming removed 7 bases from V and 8 bases from J, with 18 bases in between. The germline V gene encodes CDR1 MNHNS and CDR2 SASEGT. CDR3 DNA: TGTGCCAGCATCCTGACAGGAATGGTCTATGAGCAGTTCTTC. It translates to CASILTGMVYEQFF.

This clone occurred a few times. The V and J genes are TRBV5-6 and TRBJ2-5; D not resolved. The CDR3 runs to 11 residues. The germline V gene has CDR1 SGHDT and CDR2 YYEEEE. V lost 0 bases and J 4 bases, leaving 1 base between the germline ends. In DNA, the CDR3 is TGTGCCAGCAGCTTGGTAGAGACCCAGTACTTC. It specifies CASSLVETQYF.

This chain connects TRBV7-2 to TRBJ2-7, with no clear D. Germline values: CDR1 SGHTA, CDR2 FQGNSA. Trimming took off 1 base at V and 2 bases at J, with 15 bases between the two ends. The CDR3 extends over 16 amino acids. CDR3 in DNA: TGTGCCAGCAGCTTAGTATCCGCTCCCCCGGCCTACGAGCAGTACTTC. It encodes CASSLVSAPPAYEQYF.

The rearrangement joins TRBV30 to TRBJ2-2; 8 nucleotides agree with TRBD2. Germline values: CDR1 GTSNPN, CDR2 SVGIG (reference sequence). After removal of 0 bases from V and 6 bases from J, the junction contained 3 bases not matched to a gene. The CDR3 extends over 14 amino acids. CDR3 bases: TGTGCCTGGAGTGTAACGGGAGGGCCCGGGGAGCTGTTTTTT. Protein product: CAWSVTGGPGELFF.

This clone was observed a few times. The chain has TRBV19 and TRBJ1-2; tentatively, D is TRBD1 (6 bases). Germline V CDR1 and CDR2: LNHDA, SQIVND (reference sequence). The CDR3 has 12 amino acids. Trimming took off 6 bases at V and 4 bases at J, with 9 bases between the two ends. CDR3 residues: CASSGQSYGYTF. DNA of the CDR3: TGTGCCAGTAGCGGACAGTCCTATGGCTACACCTTC.